This T cell receptor (beta chain) was sequenced during a study of control samples from healthy donors and cancer patients. TCRdb's copy holds only in-frame clones and misses some; the assay was immunoSEQ multiplex PCR. The sample includes 84,000 or so clones, roughly 84% of them seen just once. V lost 2 bases and J lost 5, with 13 bases in between. Germline CDR1 SGHTA, CDR2 FQGNSA. The CDR3 has 16 residues. V and J are TRBV7-2 and TRBJ1-6, with D possibly TRBD1 on 6 matching bases. The receptor's source is a man aged 55 to 70 with head and neck cancer. The sample was PBMCs. The CDR3 bases are TGTGCCAGCAGCTTAAGAATTTGGACAGATAATTCACCCCTCCACTTT. This encodes CASSLRIWTDNSPLHF.